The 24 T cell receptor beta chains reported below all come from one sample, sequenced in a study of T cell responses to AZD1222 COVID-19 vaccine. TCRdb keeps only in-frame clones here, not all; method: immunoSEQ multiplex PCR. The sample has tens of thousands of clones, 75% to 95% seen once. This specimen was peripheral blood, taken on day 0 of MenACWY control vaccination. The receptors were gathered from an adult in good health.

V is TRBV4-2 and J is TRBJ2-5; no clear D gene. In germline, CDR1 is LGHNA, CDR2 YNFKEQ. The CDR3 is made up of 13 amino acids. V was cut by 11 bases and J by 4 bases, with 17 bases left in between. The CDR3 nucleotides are TGTGCCTCTTCGTCCTCAGCCCCAGAGACCCAGTACTTC. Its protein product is CASSSSAPETQYF.

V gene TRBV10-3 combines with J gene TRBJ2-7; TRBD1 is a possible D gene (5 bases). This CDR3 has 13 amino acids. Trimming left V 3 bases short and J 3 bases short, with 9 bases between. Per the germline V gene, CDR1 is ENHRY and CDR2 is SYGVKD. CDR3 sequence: CAISDPGYYEQYF. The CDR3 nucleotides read TGTGCCATCAGTGACCCAGGGTACTACGAGCAGTACTTC.

DNA of the CDR3: TGTGCCAGCAGCCCATCGAATGGCAGGGTACAAGAGACCCAGTACTTC. As protein: CASSPSNGRVQETQYF. J is TRBJ2-5 and V is TRBV7-7, with D possibly TRBD1 on 5 matching bases. This CDR3 region has 16 residues. Trimming took 5 bases from V and 2 from J, leaving 18 bases between them. Germline V gene lookup returns CDR1 SSHAT and CDR2 FNYEAQ (reference sequence). Complete variable domain (other parts from reference TRBV7-7 and TRBJ2-5): GAGVSQSPRYKVTKRGQDVTLRCDPISSHATLYWYQQALGQGPEFLTYFNYEAQPDKSGLPSDRFSAERPEGSISTLTIQRTEQRDSAMYRCASSPSNGRVQETQYFGPGTRLLVL.

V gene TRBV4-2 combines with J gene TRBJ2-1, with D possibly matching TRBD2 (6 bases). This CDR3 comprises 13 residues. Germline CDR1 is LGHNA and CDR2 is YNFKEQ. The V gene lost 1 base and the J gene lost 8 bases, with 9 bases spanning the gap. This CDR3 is CASSQGRAYEQFF. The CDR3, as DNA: TGTGCCAGCAGCCAAGGGAGGGCCTATGAGCAGTTCTTC.

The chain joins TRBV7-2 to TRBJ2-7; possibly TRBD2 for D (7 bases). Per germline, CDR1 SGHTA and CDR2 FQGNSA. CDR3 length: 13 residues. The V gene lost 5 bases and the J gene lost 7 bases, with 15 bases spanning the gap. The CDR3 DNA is TGTGCCAGCAGCAGGGAGGGGGGGTCGGAGCAGTACTTC. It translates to CASSREGGSEQYF.

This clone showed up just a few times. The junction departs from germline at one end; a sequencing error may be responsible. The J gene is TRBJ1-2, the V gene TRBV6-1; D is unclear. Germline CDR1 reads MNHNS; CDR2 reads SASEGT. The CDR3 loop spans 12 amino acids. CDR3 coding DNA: TGTGCCAGCAGTGAAGCGGGCACCCGGAGTGGGTTC. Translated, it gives CASSEAGTRSGF.

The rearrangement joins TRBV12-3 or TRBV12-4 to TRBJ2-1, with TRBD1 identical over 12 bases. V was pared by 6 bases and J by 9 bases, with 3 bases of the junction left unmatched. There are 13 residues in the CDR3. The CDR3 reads CASRGTGGFEQFF. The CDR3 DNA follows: TGTGCCAGCAGAGGGACAGGGGGCTTTGAGCAGTTCTTC.

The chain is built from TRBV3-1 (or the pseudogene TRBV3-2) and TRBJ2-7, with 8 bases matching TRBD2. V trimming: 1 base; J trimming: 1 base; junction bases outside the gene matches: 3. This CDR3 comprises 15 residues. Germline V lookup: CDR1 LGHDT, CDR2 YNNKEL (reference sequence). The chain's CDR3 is CASSQVGTRSYEQYF. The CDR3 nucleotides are TGTGCCAGCAGCCAAGTCGGGACTAGATCCTACGAGCAGTACTTC.

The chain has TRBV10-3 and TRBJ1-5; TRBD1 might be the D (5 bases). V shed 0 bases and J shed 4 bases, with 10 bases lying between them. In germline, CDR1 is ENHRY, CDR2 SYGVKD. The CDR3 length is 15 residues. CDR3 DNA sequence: TGTGCCATCAGTGAGTCTGAGGGACCTAATCAGCCCCAGCATTTT. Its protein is CAISESEGPNQPQHF.

CDR3 coding DNA: TGTGCCGTTTCGGGGCAGGCGACCTTAAACAATGAGCAGTTCTTC. The encoded protein is CAVSGQATLNNEQFF. The chain uses TRBV6-5 and TRBJ2-1, with D perhaps assigned TRBD1 or TRBD2 (5 bases each). The germline CDR1 and CDR2 sequences are MNHEY and SVGAGI. The CDR3 totals 15 residues. V lost 11 bases, J lost 5 bases, and 22 bases lay in between.

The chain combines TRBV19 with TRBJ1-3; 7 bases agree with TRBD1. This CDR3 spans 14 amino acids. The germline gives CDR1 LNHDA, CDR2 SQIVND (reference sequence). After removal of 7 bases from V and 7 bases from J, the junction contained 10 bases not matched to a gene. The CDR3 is CASMGRTGRNTIYF. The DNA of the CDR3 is TGTGCCAGTATGGGGCGGACAGGAAGGAACACCATATATTTT.

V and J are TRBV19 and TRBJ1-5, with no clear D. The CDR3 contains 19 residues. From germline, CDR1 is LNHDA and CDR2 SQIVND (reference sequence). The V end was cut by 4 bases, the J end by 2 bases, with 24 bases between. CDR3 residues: CASSTLWVKGSIGNQPQHF. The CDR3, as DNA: TGTGCCAGTAGTACTCTTTGGGTTAAAGGAAGCATAGGCAATCAGCCCCAGCATTTT.

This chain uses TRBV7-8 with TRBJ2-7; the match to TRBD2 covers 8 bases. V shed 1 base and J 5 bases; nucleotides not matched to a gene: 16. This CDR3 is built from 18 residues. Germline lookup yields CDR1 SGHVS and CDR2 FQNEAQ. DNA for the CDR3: TGTGCCAGCAGCTTAGTCGGCCGCCCAGCGGGGGCCCCGAACGAGCAGTACTTC. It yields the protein CASSLVGRPAGAPNEQYF.

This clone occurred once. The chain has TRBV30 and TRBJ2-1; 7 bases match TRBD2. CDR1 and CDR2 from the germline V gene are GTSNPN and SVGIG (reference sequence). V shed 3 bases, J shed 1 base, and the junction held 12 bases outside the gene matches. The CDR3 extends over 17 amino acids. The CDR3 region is CAWRGGLGSESYNEQFF. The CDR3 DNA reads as TGTGCCTGGAGGGGGGGGTTGGGCTCAGAGTCCTACAATGAGCAGTTCTTC.

DNA of the CDR3: TGTGCCAGCAGCCAAGCTACACAGGGGCAGTATTTT. Protein sequence: CASSQATQGQYF. J is TRBJ2-3 and V is TRBV3-1 (or the pseudogene TRBV3-2); perhaps TRBD1 as D (6 bases). The V and J ends lost 1 base and 11 bases respectively, with 10 bases between them. The CDR3 loop spans 12 amino acids. The germline CDR1 and CDR2 sequences are LGHDT and YNNKEL (reference sequence).

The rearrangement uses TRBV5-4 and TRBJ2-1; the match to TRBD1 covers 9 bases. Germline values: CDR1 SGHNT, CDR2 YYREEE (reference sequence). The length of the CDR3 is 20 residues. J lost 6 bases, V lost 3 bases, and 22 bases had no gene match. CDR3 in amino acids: CASSSTEDRGRVWWGNEQFF. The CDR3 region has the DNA TGTGCCAGCAGCTCGACTGAGGACAGGGGAAGGGTTTGGTGGGGCAATGAGCAGTTCTTC.

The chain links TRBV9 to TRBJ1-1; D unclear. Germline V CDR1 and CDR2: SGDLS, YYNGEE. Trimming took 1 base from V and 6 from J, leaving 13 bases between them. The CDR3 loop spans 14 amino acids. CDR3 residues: CASSVNDYPPEAFF. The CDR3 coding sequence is TGTGCCAGCAGCGTAAATGACTATCCCCCTGAAGCTTTCTTT.

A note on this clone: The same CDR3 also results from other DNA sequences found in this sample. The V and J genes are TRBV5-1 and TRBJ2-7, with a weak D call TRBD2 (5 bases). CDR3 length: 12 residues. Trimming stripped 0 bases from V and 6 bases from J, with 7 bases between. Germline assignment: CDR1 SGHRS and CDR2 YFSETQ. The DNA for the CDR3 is TGCGCCAGCAGCTTGGTGGCGGGCGAGCAGTACTTC. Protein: CASSLVAGEQYF.

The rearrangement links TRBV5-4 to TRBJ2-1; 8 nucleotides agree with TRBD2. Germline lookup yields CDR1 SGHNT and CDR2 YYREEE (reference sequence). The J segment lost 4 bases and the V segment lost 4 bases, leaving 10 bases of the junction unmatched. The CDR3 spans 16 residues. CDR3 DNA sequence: TGTGCCAGCAGCCCCCGGGGGGGCTTGGTGTACAATGAGCAGTTCTTC. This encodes CASSPRGGLVYNEQFF.

The CDR3 loop is CASKLRTGEKEQFF. CDR3 bases: TGTGCCAGTAAGCTCCGGACAGGCGAAAAAGAGCAGTTCTTC. The chain recombines TRBV19 with TRBJ2-1; 7 bases are shared with TRBD1. The ends lost 7 bases at V and 10 bases at J; junction bases unmatched: 13. The CDR3 has 14 amino acids. From germline, CDR1 is LNHDA and CDR2 SQIVND (reference sequence).

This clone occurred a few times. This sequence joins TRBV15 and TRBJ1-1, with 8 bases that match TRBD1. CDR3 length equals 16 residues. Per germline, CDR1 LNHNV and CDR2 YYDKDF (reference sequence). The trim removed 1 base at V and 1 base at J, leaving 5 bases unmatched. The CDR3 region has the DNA TGTGCCACCAGCAGAGGCCAGGGGGCAGGGAACACTGAAGCTTTCTTT. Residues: CATSRGQGAGNTEAFF.

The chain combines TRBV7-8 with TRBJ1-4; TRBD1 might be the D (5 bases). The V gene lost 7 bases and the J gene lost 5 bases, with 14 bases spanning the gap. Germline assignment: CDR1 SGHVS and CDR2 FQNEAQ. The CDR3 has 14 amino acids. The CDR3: CASTLHAGNEKLFF. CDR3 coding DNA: TGTGCCAGCACCTTGCATGCAGGGAATGAAAAACTGTTTTTT.

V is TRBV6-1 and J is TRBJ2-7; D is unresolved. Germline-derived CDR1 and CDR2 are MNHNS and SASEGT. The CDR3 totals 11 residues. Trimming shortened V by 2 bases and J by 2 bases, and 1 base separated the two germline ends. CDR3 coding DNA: TGTGCCAGCAGTGAAACCTACGAGCAGTACTTC. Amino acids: CASSETYEQYF.

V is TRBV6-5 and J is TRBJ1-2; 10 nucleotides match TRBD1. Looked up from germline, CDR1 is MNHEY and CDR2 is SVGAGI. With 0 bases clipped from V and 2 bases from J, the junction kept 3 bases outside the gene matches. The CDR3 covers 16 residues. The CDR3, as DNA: TGTGCCAGCAGTTACTCGACAGGGGGCCTGAACTATGGCTACACCTTC. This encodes CASSYSTGGLNYGYTF.